This record looks at one T cell receptor beta chain sequence and its context. The data were taken from a study of blood T cell repertoires in COVID-19. Study context: Whether acute or convalescent, the COVID-19 samples came from the United States, Italy and Spain.

CDR1 and CDR2 from the germline V gene are KGHSH and LQKENI. The CDR3 runs 15 residues. J lost 8 bases, V lost 6 bases, and 11 bases had no gene match. Generated by immunoSEQ multiplex PCR, the TCRdb table keeps only in-frame clones and is missing some. The table shows 410,000 or so clones, with about nine tenths occurring only once. A Seattle source enrolled patients during active infection and followed them longitudinally. The V gene is TRBV18, the J gene TRBJ2-1, with TRBD2 identical over 9 bases. Specimen: peripheral blood. The origin of this receptor is a woman between 40 and 55 years old with COVID-19, enrolled during active disease. CDR3: CASSPRGAGGDEQFF. CDR3 in DNA: TGTGCCAGCTCCCCGCGGGGAGCGGGGGGCGATGAGCAGTTCTTC.